This TCR beta chain derives from a study of early stage breast cancer tumors. Germline V lookup: CDR1 ENHRY, CDR2 SYGVKD. Trimming left V 6 bases short and J 6 bases short, with 8 bases between. The CDR3 covers 11 residues. This clone was observed a handful of times. The data were produced by immunoSEQ multiplex PCR, yet TCRdb's version contains in-frame clones alone and is incomplete. The sample has more than 7,500 clones, roughly two thirds seen once; the top ten hold roughly a sixth. Sequenced sample: normal breast tissue next to the tumor. The rearrangement uses TRBV10-3 and TRBJ1-1; TRBD1 is a possible D gene (5 bases). The receptor was isolated from a person in their sixties with breast cancer. The CDR3 sequence: CAIRQGPEAFF. The CDR3 bases are TGTGCCATCAGGCAGGGTCCTGAAGCTTTCTTT.